The 8 T cell receptor beta chains in this list originate from one sample, sequenced in a study of blood T cell repertoires in COVID-19. Only in-frame clones appear in the TCRdb table, and some are missing; sequencing was by immunoSEQ multiplex PCR. The table has about 210,000 clones, about 84% seen once. The specimen was PBMCs or T cells enriched from blood (not recorded which). The receptors shown here come from a young man with acute COVID-19.

V gene TRBV9 combines with J gene TRBJ2-5, with 8 bases matching TRBD1. The V and J ends lost 3 bases and 5 bases, in that order; junction bases with no gene match: 9. This CDR3 region has 15 residues. Germline V gives CDR1 SGDLS, CDR2 YYNGEE. Here the CDR3 reads CASSAVAGGAETQYF. In DNA form, the CDR3 reads TGTGCCAGCAGCGCCGTCGCAGGGGGCGCGGAGACCCAGTACTTC.

Concerning this clone itself: Within the sample, other DNA sequences also encode this same CDR3. V usage is TRBV19 and J usage is TRBJ2-7; 9 bases map to TRBD1. This CDR3 spans 14 amino acids. The germline V gene encodes CDR1 LNHDA and CDR2 SQIVND (reference sequence). The V gene end was trimmed by 5 bases and the J gene end by 3 bases; junction bases not matched to a gene: 5. CDR3 DNA: TGTGCCAGTAGTTTGCCGGGACAGGGCTACGAGCAGTACTTC. Protein product: CASSLPGQGYEQYF.

The rearrangement links TRBV19 to TRBJ2-1, with D possibly TRBD2 on 7 matching bases. CDR3 size: 15 residues. Trimming took 7 bases from V and 8 from J, leaving 21 bases between them. Germline V CDR1 and CDR2: LNHDA, SQIVND (reference sequence). The CDR3 DNA is TGTGCCAGTAAAATGTCGAGGGGGGGCCTTGATGAGCAGTTCTTC. It encodes CASKMSRGGLDEQFF.

In its sample, this clone was seen a few times. This sequence joins TRBV5-5 and TRBJ1-5, with unresolved D. The CDR3 totals 14 residues. From germline, CDR1 is SGHKS and CDR2 YYEKEE (reference sequence). With 2 bases removed from V and 1 base from J, the gap between germline ends came to 7 bases. The CDR3 sequence: CASSFHWSNQPQHF. The CDR3, as DNA: TGTGCCAGCAGCTTTCACTGGAGCAATCAGCCCCAGCATTTT.

V is TRBV20-1 and J is TRBJ1-6; 8 nucleotides match TRBD1. J lost 4 bases, V lost 3 bases, and 2 bases had no gene match. This CDR3 is 14 amino acids long. Germline V gene lookup returns CDR1 DFQATT and CDR2 SNEGSKA (reference sequence). The CDR3 DNA is TGCAGTGCTAGTAGGACAGGGTATAATTCACCCCTCCACTTT. Its translation is CSASRTGYNSPLHF.

This clone was recorded a few times. The chain combines TRBV7-3 with TRBJ1-6; D unresolved. V was pared by 6 bases and J by 5 bases, with 8 bases between. There are 13 residues in the CDR3. CDR1 is SGHTA, CDR2 FQGTGA, per germline. CDR3 nucleotide sequence: TGTGCCAGCAGTTGGGCAAATAATTCACCCCTCCACTTT. Protein sequence: CASSWANNSPLHF.

This chain links TRBV19 with TRBJ1-6; no clear D gene. The germline CDR1 and CDR2 sequences are LNHDA and SQIVND (reference sequence). The V end was cut by 5 bases, the J end by 9 bases, with 17 bases between. CDR3 length: 15 amino acids. Here the CDR3 reads CASSPIRGSGSPLHF. The CDR3 DNA sequence: TGTGCCAGTAGTCCCATTCGCGGGAGTGGTTCACCCCTCCACTTT.

J is TRBJ1-1 and V is TRBV6-1; 8 bases are a match to TRBD1. V gave up 2 bases and J gave up 5 bases; unmatched junction bases: 4. Germline V gene lookup returns CDR1 MNHNS and CDR2 SASEGT. The CDR3 runs 14 residues. The CDR3 region has the DNA TGTGCCAGCAGTGAAAGTACAGGGGGGACTGAAGCTTTCTTT. Its translation: CASSESTGGTEAFF.